The clone carrying this T cell receptor beta chain was seen repeatedly, ten times or more. The source of the sample is a study of T cells in Graves' hyperthyroidism and ophthalmopathy. The CDR3 has 15 amino acids. With 4 bases removed from V and 6 bases from J, the gap between germline ends came to 17 bases. The germline V gene has CDR1 SGHTA and CDR2 FQGNSA. Those patients with uncontrolled infection, other autoimmune disease, pregnancy or lactation were excluded. Amplification of TCR beta CDR3 regions was performed using RNA transcripts as template. HTBI primers were used for first-round RT-PCR of the TCR CDR3. Using its own MiXCR run on the multiplex PCR reads, TCRdb lists one record per CDR3 protein. Counted here are around 400,000 distinct CDR3 sequences, approximately 13% occurring once; the ten biggest clones make up about 9.1%.

Sequenced: blood. The source is a woman aged 18-29 years with Graves' hyperthyroidism. V and J are TRBV7-2 and TRBJ2-3, with a tentative D call TRBD2 (5 bases). This CDR3 reads CASSSNAGLGDTQYF. The CDR3 bases are TGTGCCAGCAGCTCTAATGCGGGTTTGGGGGATACGCAGTATTTT.